This T cell receptor beta chain was identified during a study of T cell clones after liver transplantation. Across the whole study: TCRbeta sequencing after a pre-transplant mixed lymphocyte reaction identified graft-donor-reactive clones, later tracked in post-transplant blood. Pre-transplant mixed lymphocyte reactions yielded third-party-reactive TCRbeta sequences as comparators for graft-donor-reactive sequences. Study-level points and caveats: The donor-reactive repertoire was only partly measurable in two subjects, lacking donor cells.

Data came from immunoSEQ multiplex PCR; TCRdb stores just in-frame clones and leaves some out. In the table there are around 120,000 clones, just over 90% of which are singletons. About this clone: Antigen: not known.

This CDR3 contains 14 residues. The J segment lost 4 bases and the V segment lost 6 bases, leaving 6 bases of the junction unmatched. In germline, CDR1 is MNHEY, CDR2 SMNVEV (reference sequence). This TCR was sampled from a human patient who received a liver transplant. Part of the T cell pool may stem from the graft donor. The starting material was CD4+ T cells from blood, obtained 12 months after liver transplant. The genes are TRBV27 and TRBJ1-1, with 9 bases identical to TRBD1. CDR3 amino acids: CASSWNRGPTEAFF. Here the CDR3 DNA reads TGTGCCAGCAGCTGGAACAGGGGGCCCACTGAAGCTTTCTTT.